This T cell receptor beta chain derives from a study of shared clonotypes between healthy human individuals. Sequencing was at deep level. Libraries were prepared by immunoSEQ multiplex PCR; TCRdb keeps only in-frame clonotypes and omits some of them. The table includes around 1,900,000 clones, just over 90% detected once. CDR3 length: 15 amino acids. CDR1 is MNHNS, CDR2 SASEGT, per germline. The V segment lost 6 bases and the J segment 4 bases; nucleotides outside the gene matches: 8. Whole-study findings and limits: Estimated clonotype richness was generally higher in naive than memory subsets.

As for this clone: Its antigen is unknown.

Only CD45RO-negative cells positively selected for CCR7 counted as naive CD8 cells, so terminally differentiated effector memory CD45RA+ cells were excluded. The sample comprised naive CD8+ T cells from PBMCs. This TCR derives from a man between 18 and 29 years old in good health. Some clones in this sample may be carry-over from other donors' samples. The chain is built from TRBV6-1 and TRBJ2-7; 11 positions agree with TRBD2. The CDR3 nucleotides are TGTGCCAGCAGGGGCGGGACTAGCGGACCGTACGAGCAGTACTTC. This gives the protein CASRGGTSGPYEQYF.